This passage covers 11 T cell receptor beta chains from one sample sequenced in a study of shared clonotypes between healthy human individuals. Measured with immunoSEQ multiplex PCR; TCRdb has only the in-frame clones, and not every one. The table includes about 2.5 million clones, 85% to 95% detected once. Material for sequencing was naive CD4+ T cells from PBMCs. The subset denotes: CD45RA+ positively selected. The receptors come from a man between 18 and 29 years old in good health. Some clones in this sample may be carry-over from other donors' samples.

The genes are TRBV5-1 and TRBJ2-3, with 7 bases fitting TRBD2. Germline V gene sequence: CDR1 SGHRS, CDR2 YFSETQ. V lost 2 bases, J lost 5 bases, and 5 bases stayed unmatched. The CDR3 consists of 14 residues. CDR3: CASSLGLVIDTQYF. Here the CDR3 DNA reads TGCGCCAGCAGCTTAGGACTAGTCATAGATACGCAGTATTTT. Filled out from reference TRBV5-1 and TRBJ2-3, the complete variable domain reads KAGVTQTPRYLIKTRGQQVTLSCSPISGHRSVSWYQQTPGQGLQFLFEYFSETQRNKGNFPGRFSGRQFSNSRSEMNVSTLELGDSALYLCASSLGLVIDTQYFGPGTRLTVL.

The chain recombines TRBV9 with TRBJ1-6; maybe TRBD1 (5 bases). Germline CDR1 is SGDLS and CDR2 is YYNGEE. The CDR3 spans 17 residues. V was shortened by 3 bases and J by 7 bases, with 20 bases between the two germline ends. The CDR3 spells CASSDPMGGEPNSPLHF. Written as DNA, the CDR3 is TGTGCCAGCAGCGACCCGATGGGGGGAGAGCCCAATTCACCCCTCCACTTT.

CDR3 in DNA: TGTGCCACCCGGGCTAGCGGGGTTGGCGAGCAGTACTTC. Translated, it gives CATRASGVGEQYF. The rearrangement uses TRBV15 and TRBJ2-7; 9 positions agree with TRBD2. This CDR3 has 13 residues. CDR1 LNHNV and CDR2 YYDKDF come from the germline V gene (reference sequence). The V gene end was trimmed by 8 bases and the J gene end by 6 bases; junction bases not matched to a gene: 8.

V gene TRBV11-2 combines with J gene TRBJ1-1; no definite D call. The CDR3 is 12 amino acids. Trimming took off 5 bases at V and 11 bases at J, with 15 bases between the two ends. Germline V CDR1 and CDR2: SGHAT, FQNNGV. CDR3 DNA: TGTGCCAGCAGCCCTGACCCCGCACGGGCTTTCTTT. This gives the protein CASSPDPARAFF.

J is TRBJ1-1 and V is TRBV18; D remains ambiguous. The CDR3 is 15 residues long. The V end lost 0 bases, the J end lost 0 bases, and 8 bases lay between the germline ends. The germline V gene encodes CDR1 KGHSH and CDR2 LQKENI. The CDR3 DNA reads as TGTGCCAGCTCACCACCCAGATACTTGAACACTGAAGCTTTCTTT. Its protein is CASSPPRYLNTEAFF.

This chain connects TRBV5-1 to TRBJ2-7, with TRBD2 identical over 10 bases. Germline CDR1 SGHRS, CDR2 YFSETQ. The CDR3 is 16 amino acids. V lost 0 bases and J lost 6; bases outside the gene matches: 9. CDR3 nucleotides: TGCGCCAGCAGCTTGGACAGGGTAGCGGGAGGTCGCGAGCAGTACTTC. As protein: CASSLDRVAGGREQYF.

The chain has TRBV6-5 and TRBJ2-5; 9 bases agree with TRBD1. V shed 4 bases and J 1 base; nucleotides not matched to a gene: 7. This CDR3 spans 16 amino acids. Germline CDR1 and CDR2: MNHEY and SVGAGI. As DNA, the CDR3 is TGTGCCAGCAGTTCGAAGGACAGGGGAACCCAAGAGACCCAGTACTTC. Its translation: CASSSKDRGTQETQYF.

The rearrangement links TRBV4-1 to TRBJ1-2; a possible D gene is TRBD1 (6 bases). The CDR3 loop spans 16 amino acids. CDR1 MGHRA and CDR2 YSYEKL come from the germline V gene. Trimming cost V 1 base and J 1 base, with 13 bases left between them. In DNA form, the CDR3 reads TGCGCCAGCAGCCAAGTGTTGGGGGCGGATAACTATGGCTACACCTTC. Translating gives CASSQVLGADNYGYTF.

J is TRBJ2-7 and V is TRBV27; 10 bases are a match to TRBD2. CDR1 is MNHEY, CDR2 SMNVEV, per germline (reference sequence). V gave up 6 bases and J gave up 3 bases; unmatched junction bases: 8. This CDR3 is 15 amino acids long. This chain's CDR3 is CASSPRTSGRYEQYF. For the CDR3, the DNA is TGTGCCAGCAGCCCCAGGACTAGCGGCCGCTACGAGCAGTACTTC.

In the case of this clone: Other DNA sequences in this specimen translate into the identical CDR3. This chain links TRBV7-2 with TRBJ2-5; no definite D call. Germline assignment: CDR1 SGHTA and CDR2 FQGNSA. V was cut by 5 bases and J by 2 bases, with 3 bases left in between. The CDR3 loop spans 11 amino acids. CDR3 loop: CASSLQETQYF. DNA of the CDR3: TGTGCCAGCAGCCTGCAAGAGACCCAGTACTTC.

The V and J genes are TRBV2 and TRBJ2-3, with TRBD1 matching over 8 bases. CDR1 is SNHLY, CDR2 FYNNEI, per germline. Losses at the gene ends were 3 bases for V and 3 bases for J; bases not matched to a gene: 8. The length of the CDR3 is 16 residues. CDR3 residues: CASSEPQGDWTDTQYF. CDR3 in DNA: TGTGCCAGCAGTGAGCCACAGGGGGATTGGACAGATACGCAGTATTTT.